This entry lists 10 T cell receptor beta chains sequenced from one sample in a study of blood T cell repertoires in COVID-19. Method: immunoSEQ multiplex PCR; TCRdb's copy keeps in-frame clones and lacks some. The table lists about 68,000 clones, 89% of them singletons. The sample was peripheral blood. All receptors come from a man aged 45-65 years with active COVID-19.

This rearrangement joins TRBV6-5 to TRBJ1-1; D call uncertain. V lost 2 bases, J lost 4 bases, and 17 bases lay in between. The germline gives CDR1 MNHEY, CDR2 SVGAGI. The CDR3 contains 16 residues. CDR3 nucleotides: TGTGCCAGCAGTTACGCCGACATGGATTGGCGCACTGAAGCTTTCTTT. Translation: CASSYADMDWRTEAFF.

This chain uses TRBV9 with TRBJ2-3; 9 positions match TRBD2. The CDR3 is 15 residues long. CDR1 and CDR2 (germline): SGDLS, YYNGEE. V trimming: 4 bases; J trimming: 1 base; junction bases outside the gene matches: 4. As DNA, the CDR3 is TGTGCCAGCAGCACCCCTAGCGGGGGCACAGATACGCAGTATTTT. Its translation: CASSTPSGGTDTQYF.

This clone was counted once. The chain carries TRBV4-1 and TRBJ1-2; 7 positions agree with TRBD1. From germline, CDR1 is MGHRA and CDR2 YSYEKL. The V and J ends lost 4 bases and 7 bases, in that order; junction bases with no gene match: 15. The CDR3 runs 16 residues. The CDR3 region is CASSLDIQGTELGYTF. The CDR3 nucleotides are TGCGCCAGCAGCCTTGACATCCAAGGGACAGAGCTTGGCTACACCTTC.

The chain carries TRBV6-6 and TRBJ1-1, with D possibly TRBD1 on 5 matching bases. The CDR3 runs 13 residues. Trimming left V 2 bases short and J 7 bases short, with 11 bases between. Germline CDR1 MNHNY, CDR2 SVGAGI (reference sequence). The CDR3: CASSYQGPNEAFF. CDR3 in DNA: TGTGCCAGCAGTTACCAGGGTCCGAATGAAGCTTTCTTT.

This chain connects TRBV2 to TRBJ2-3, with TRBD2 identical over 11 bases. V lost 3 bases to trimming and J lost 7 bases; unmatched junction nucleotides: 9. Germline CDR1 SNHLY, CDR2 FYNNEI. The CDR3 contains 16 residues. The CDR3 protein is CASSEFVAGGTNTQYF. The CDR3 nucleotides read TGTGCCAGCAGTGAGTTTGTAGCGGGGGGGACAAATACGCAGTATTTT.

The rearrangement uses TRBV11-2 and TRBJ2-7, with 7 bases matching TRBD1. V dropped 3 bases and J dropped 4; count of bases not matched to a gene: 3. Germline V gene sequence: CDR1 SGHAT, CDR2 FQNNGV. This CDR3 has 13 amino acids. CDR3 nucleotide sequence: TGTGCCAGCAGCTTTGGACAGGCATACGAGCAGTACTTC. Its protein is CASSFGQAYEQYF. The whole variable domain, filled in from reference TRBV11-2 and TRBJ2-7, reads EAGVAQSPRYKIIEKRQSVAFWCNPISGHATLYWYQQILGQGPKLLIQFQNNGVVDDSQLPKDRFSAERLKGVDSTLKIQPAKLEDSAVYLCASSFGQAYEQYFGPGTRLTVT.

This chain joins TRBV6-2 or TRBV6-3 and TRBJ2-2; 9 nucleotides agree with TRBD1. The CDR3 covers 15 residues. The trim removed 5 bases at V and 3 bases at J, leaving 4 bases unmatched. The germline gives CDR1 MNHEY, CDR2 SVGEGT. The CDR3 bases are TGTGCCAGCAGTGCGGGACAGGGCGACACCGGGGAGCTGTTTTTT. It translates to CASSAGQGDTGELFF.

V usage is TRBV3-1 (or the pseudogene TRBV3-2) and J usage is TRBJ1-2; D gene ambiguous. Germline lookup yields CDR1 LGHDT and CDR2 YNNKEL (reference sequence). The CDR3 totals 14 residues. Trimming shortened V by 4 bases and J by 8 bases, and 17 bases separated the two germline ends. The CDR3 DNA reads TGTGCCAGCAGCCCTACCATTCGTCAGGTCGGCTACACCTTC. Protein: CASSPTIRQVGYTF.

This chain links TRBV19 with TRBJ1-2; 9 nucleotides agree with TRBD1. This CDR3 spans 15 amino acids. Per the germline V gene, CDR1 is LNHDA and CDR2 is SQIVND (reference sequence). V was clipped by 4 bases and J by 0 bases; unmatched bases: 3. DNA of the CDR3: TGTGCCAGTAGTACCTACAGGGGGCCTAACTATGGCTACACCTTC. It encodes CASSTYRGPNYGYTF.

The V and J genes are TRBV30 and TRBJ1-3; 8 nucleotides line up with TRBD1. CDR1 and CDR2 (germline): GTSNPN, SVGIG (reference sequence). The CDR3 extends over 16 amino acids. V lost 5 bases to trimming and J lost 4 bases; unmatched junction nucleotides: 13. The CDR3 spells CAWWELGQEKGNTIYF. The CDR3, as DNA: TGTGCCTGGTGGGAACTGGGACAGGAAAAGGGAAACACCATATATTTT.